Shown below are 17 T cell receptor beta chains from a single sample sequenced in a study of shared clonotypes between healthy human individuals. Sequenced by immunoSEQ multiplex PCR; TCRdb stores in-frame clones only, minus some. The table shows about 2.4 million clones, with around nine tenths occurring only once. The specimen was naive CD4+ T cells sorted from blood. The subset is: CD45RA+ positively selected. The receptors here all came from a man aged 18 to 29 in good health.

The rearrangement uses TRBV7-9 and TRBJ2-3, with unresolved D. Germline V gene lookup returns CDR1 SEHNR and CDR2 FQNEAQ (reference sequence). The CDR3 covers 13 residues. V dropped 5 bases and J dropped 4 bases, with 10 bases sitting between them. The DNA for the CDR3 is TGTGCCAGCAGCCTGCCCCCGGCAGATACGCAGTATTTT. Translating gives CASSLPPADTQYF.

The chain employs TRBV10-3 and TRBJ1-1, with 8 bases lining up with TRBD1. J was trimmed by 0 bases and V by 4 bases; bases with no gene match: 13. CDR3 length: 18 residues. Germline CDR1 ENHRY, CDR2 SYGVKD. In DNA form, the CDR3 reads TGTGCCATCAGTGGACCCGGGACAGGCGCTCCTATGAACACTGAAGCTTTCTTT. Protein sequence: CAISGPGTGAPMNTEAFF.

This chain joins TRBV7-2 and TRBJ1-2; no definite D call. This CDR3 spans 14 amino acids. The V gene lost 3 bases and the J gene lost 4 bases, with 12 bases spanning the gap. The V gene's germline CDR1 is SGHTA and CDR2 FQGNSA. Here the CDR3 DNA reads TGTGCCAGCAGCTTTGCTACGGGATCCTATGGCTACACCTTC. Protein sequence: CASSFATGSYGYTF.

This chain links TRBV7-9 with TRBJ2-5; TRBD1 might be the D (6 bases). The end of the DNA is better explained by TRBJ2-7, so the J call may be wrong. In germline, CDR1 is SEHNR, CDR2 FQNEAQ (reference sequence). The CDR3 consists of 14 residues. The CDR3 bases are TGTGCCAGCAGTAAAATACAGGGTCCCTACGAGCAGTACTTC. It encodes CASSKIQGPYEQYF.

This sequence joins TRBV5-1 and TRBJ1-4; tentatively, D is TRBD1 (5 bases). The germline V gene encodes CDR1 SGHRS and CDR2 YFSETQ. V lost 4 bases, J lost 6 bases, and 16 bases lay in between. The CDR3 has 15 amino acids. CDR3 DNA: TGCGCCAGCAGCCCTGGCGGGACTTGGGATGAAAAACTGTTTTTT. Translation gives CASSPGGTWDEKLFF.

This sequence joins TRBV7-2 and TRBJ2-6; TRBD2 aligns across 7 bases. The CDR3 spans 17 residues. Germline V gene lookup returns CDR1 SGHTA and CDR2 FQGNSA. The J segment lost 4 bases and the V segment lost 4 bases, leaving 10 bases of the junction unmatched. The CDR3 region is CASSSRGAGAGANVLTF. In DNA form, the CDR3 reads TGTGCCAGCAGCTCCCGAGGCGCGGGAGCGGGGGCCAACGTCCTGACTTTC.

The V call is TRBV10-3, the J call TRBJ2-3; 9 bases are shared with TRBD2. This CDR3 region has 16 residues. CDR1 and CDR2 (germline): ENHRY, SYGVKD. The V and J ends lost 3 bases and 2 bases, in that order; junction bases with no gene match: 6. The CDR3 is CAISEGGTSLTDTQYF. CDR3 in DNA: TGTGCCATCAGTGAAGGGGGGACTAGCCTCACAGATACGCAGTATTTT.

The CDR3, as DNA: TGTGCCAGCAGTGAAGGCCATTCCTTCTACGAGCAGTACTTC. It yields the protein CASSEGHSFYEQYF. The V call is TRBV6-1, the J call TRBJ2-7; no clear D. CDR1 and CDR2 from the germline V gene are MNHNS and SASEGT. Trimming shortened V by 1 base and J by 3 bases, and 10 bases separated the two germline ends. This CDR3 has 14 amino acids.

This clone was recorded once. The rearrangement uses TRBV9 and TRBJ1-3, with D possibly TRBD1 on 6 matching bases. V was pared by 0 bases and J by 0 bases, with 10 bases between. The CDR3 extends over 16 amino acids. The germline CDR1 and CDR2 sequences are SGDLS and YYNGEE. The CDR3 sequence: CASSVGRTDSGNTIYF. In DNA form, the CDR3 reads TGTGCCAGCAGCGTAGGAAGGACAGACTCTGGAAACACCATATATTTT.

This chain joins TRBV27 and TRBJ2-4, with D possibly matching TRBD2 (5 bases). The V gene lost 3 bases and the J gene lost 1 base, with 16 bases spanning the gap. Germline lookup yields CDR1 MNHEY and CDR2 SMNVEV (reference sequence). The length of the CDR3 is 17 residues. CDR3 amino acids: CASSFASSAMAKNIQYF. For the CDR3, the DNA is TGTGCCAGCAGTTTCGCTAGCAGTGCTATGGCCAAAAACATTCAGTACTTC.

The chain uses TRBV5-4 and TRBJ1-6; D perhaps matches TRBD1 (5 bases). Trimming removed 2 bases from V and 0 bases from J, with 12 bases in between. The V gene's germline CDR1 is SGHNT and CDR2 YYREEE (reference sequence). This CDR3 spans 17 amino acids. In nucleotides, the CDR3 is TGTGCCAGCAGCTTATCGGGGGGGAGCTCCTATAATTCACCCCTCCACTTT. It specifies CASSLSGGSSYNSPLHF.

Concerning this clone itself: The junction shows a germline mismatch at one end, possibly a read error. The chain couples TRBV7-7 to TRBJ2-1; 10 bases match TRBD2. The CDR3 totals 16 residues. CDR1 SSHAT and CDR2 FNYEAQ come from the germline V gene (reference sequence). The CDR3 DNA sequence: TGTGCTAGCAGCTACAGGACTAGCGGATTACCCGAGGAGCAGTTCTTC. This codes for CASSYRTSGLPEEQFF.

J is TRBJ2-5 and V is TRBV7-9, with D perhaps being TRBD1 or TRBD2 (7 bases each). V lost 4 bases and J lost 4, with 13 bases in between. Germline loops: CDR1 SEHNR, CDR2 FQNEAQ (reference sequence). This CDR3 comprises 14 residues. CDR3 protein: CASSWGGQRETQYF. The DNA for the CDR3 is TGTGCCAGCAGCTGGGGGGGACAGCGAGAGACCCAGTACTTC.

Only one count was recorded for this clone. The chain has TRBV4-1 and TRBJ1-2, with TRBD1 identical over 7 bases. Germline values: CDR1 MGHRA, CDR2 YSYEKL. The junction had 8 bases not matched to a gene; V was cut back by 0 bases and J by 7 bases. The CDR3 is 15 amino acids. The CDR3 DNA reads TGCGCCAGCAGCCAAGATGTATTAGGGGGCGGTGGCTACACCTTC. Residues: CASSQDVLGGGGYTF.

V gene TRBV11-2 combines with J gene TRBJ1-4; no clear D. Germline CDR1 SGHAT, CDR2 FQNNGV. Trimming removed 5 bases at V and 5 bases at J, with 9 bases between. This CDR3 has 13 amino acids. The DNA of the CDR3 is TGTGCCAGCAGCCGGGAGAGAAATGAAAAACTGTTTTTT. Its translation is CASSRERNEKLFF. Variable domain in full (rest from reference TRBV11-2 and TRBJ1-4): EAGVAQSPRYKIIEKRQSVAFWCNPISGHATLYWYQQILGQGPKLLIQFQNNGVVDDSQLPKDRFSAERLKGVDSTLKIQPAKLEDSAVYLCASSRERNEKLFFGSGTQLSVL.

The V and J genes are TRBV30 and TRBJ2-7, with D possibly matching TRBD1 (5 bases). Germline CDR1 is GTSNPN and CDR2 is SVGIG (reference sequence). This CDR3 comprises 12 residues. Trimming cost V 3 bases and J 6 bases, with 12 bases left between them. The CDR3 loop reads CAWRPRVGEQYF. The CDR3 DNA reads as TGTGCCTGGAGGCCCAGGGTGGGCGAGCAGTACTTC.

The chain employs TRBV29-1 and TRBJ2-1; TRBD2 agrees at 7 bases. The CDR3 is made up of 12 amino acids. J lost 7 bases, V lost 3 bases, and 3 bases had no gene match. CDR1 is SQVTM, CDR2 ANQGSEA, per germline. In DNA, the CDR3 is TGCAGCGTTGAGCGGGGGAGGAATGAGCAGTTCTTC. It is translated as CSVERGRNEQFF.